The clone carrying this TCR beta chain was recorded a few times. The sample comes from a study of CD8+ T cells in alopecia areata. Overall study context: A 6-month off-drug phase came after tofacitinib, which had lasted 6 to 18 months.

The authors extracted RNA and reverse transcribed it into cDNA as the sequencing template. Assay used: immunoSEQ multiplex PCR; TCRdb lists only in-frame clones, some missing. The sample records roughly 250,000 clones, 65% to 70% being singletons. This CDR3 has 14 amino acids. V gave up 0 bases and J gave up 5 bases, with 5 bases separating them. Germline-derived CDR1 and CDR2 are SNHLY and FYNNEI. This receptor was taken from a human donor with alopecia areata. V is TRBV2 and J is TRBJ1-6; D ambiguous. Sample: CD4+ T cells sorted from blood, taken at week 0. CDR3 nucleotides: TGTGCCAGCAGTGAAGCTGGAGATAATTCACCCCTCCACTTT. Protein product: CASSEAGDNSPLHF.